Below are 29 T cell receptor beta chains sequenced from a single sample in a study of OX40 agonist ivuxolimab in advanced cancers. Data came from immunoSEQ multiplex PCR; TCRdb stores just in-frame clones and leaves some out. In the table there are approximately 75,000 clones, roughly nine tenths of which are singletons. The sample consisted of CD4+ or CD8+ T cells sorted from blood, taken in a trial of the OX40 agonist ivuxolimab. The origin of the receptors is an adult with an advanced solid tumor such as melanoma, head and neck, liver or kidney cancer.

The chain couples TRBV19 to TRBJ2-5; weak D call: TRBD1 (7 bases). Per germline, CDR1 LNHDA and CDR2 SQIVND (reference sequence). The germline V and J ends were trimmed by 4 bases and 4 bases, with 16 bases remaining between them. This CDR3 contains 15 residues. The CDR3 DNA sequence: TGTGCCAGTAGTAGAGGGCAGGGGGGAAGAGAGACCCAGTACTTC. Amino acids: CASSRGQGGRETQYF.

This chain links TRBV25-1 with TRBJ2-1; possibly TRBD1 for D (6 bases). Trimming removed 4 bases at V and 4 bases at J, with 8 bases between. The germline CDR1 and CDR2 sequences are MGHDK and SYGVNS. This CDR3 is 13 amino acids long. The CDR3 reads CASSGDTYNEQFF. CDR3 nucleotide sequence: TGTGCCAGCAGTGGGGACACGTACAATGAGCAGTTCTTC.

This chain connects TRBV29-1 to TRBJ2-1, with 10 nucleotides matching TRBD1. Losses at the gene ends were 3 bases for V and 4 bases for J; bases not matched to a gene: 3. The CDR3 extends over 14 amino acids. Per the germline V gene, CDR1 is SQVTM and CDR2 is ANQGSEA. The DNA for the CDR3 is TGCAGCGTTGAGAGGGACAGGGGATACAATGAGCAGTTCTTC. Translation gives CSVERDRGYNEQFF.

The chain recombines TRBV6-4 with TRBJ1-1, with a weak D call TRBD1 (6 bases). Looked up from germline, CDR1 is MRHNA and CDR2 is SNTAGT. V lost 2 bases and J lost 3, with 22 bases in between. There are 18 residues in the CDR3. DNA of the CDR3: TGTGCCAGCAGTGACCCGCGCCAGGACAGATGGCCGGACACTGAAGCTTTCTTT. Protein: CASSDPRQDRWPDTEAFF.

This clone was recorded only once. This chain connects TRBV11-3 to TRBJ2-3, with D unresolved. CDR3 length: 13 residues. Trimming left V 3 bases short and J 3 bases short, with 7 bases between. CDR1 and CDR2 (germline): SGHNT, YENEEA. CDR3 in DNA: TGTGCCAGCAGCTTGAGTATAACAGATACGCAGTATTTT. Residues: CASSLSITDTQYF.

The CDR3 loop is CASSPRGIQETQYF. The CDR3 DNA is TGTGCCAGCAGCCCCAGGGGTATTCAAGAGACCCAGTACTTC. The J gene is TRBJ2-5, the V gene TRBV7-2; tentative D call: TRBD1 (6 bases). Germline assignment: CDR1 SGHTA and CDR2 FQGNSA. The CDR3 is 14 amino acids. Trimming shortened V by 5 bases and J by 2 bases, and 12 bases separated the two germline ends.

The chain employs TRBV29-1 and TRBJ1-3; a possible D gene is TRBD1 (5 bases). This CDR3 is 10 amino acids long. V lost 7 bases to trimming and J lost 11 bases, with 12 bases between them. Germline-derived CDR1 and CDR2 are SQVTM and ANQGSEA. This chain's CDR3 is CSAQGASIYF. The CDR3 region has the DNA TGCAGCGCTCAAGGGGCCTCCATATATTTT. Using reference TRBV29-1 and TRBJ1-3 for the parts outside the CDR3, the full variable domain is SAVISQKPSRDICQRGTSLTIQCQVDSQVTMMFWYRQQPGQSLTLIATANQGSEATYESGFVIDKFPISRPNLTFSTLTVSNMSPEDSSIYLCSAQGASIYFGEGSWLTVV.

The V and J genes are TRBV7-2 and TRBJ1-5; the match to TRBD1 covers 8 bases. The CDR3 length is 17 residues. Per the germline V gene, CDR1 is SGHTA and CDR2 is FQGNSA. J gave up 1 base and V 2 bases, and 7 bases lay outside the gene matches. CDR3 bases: TGTGCCAGCAGCTTAAGGACAGGGACCGGGAGCAATCAGCCCCAGCATTTT. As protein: CASSLRTGTGSNQPQHF.

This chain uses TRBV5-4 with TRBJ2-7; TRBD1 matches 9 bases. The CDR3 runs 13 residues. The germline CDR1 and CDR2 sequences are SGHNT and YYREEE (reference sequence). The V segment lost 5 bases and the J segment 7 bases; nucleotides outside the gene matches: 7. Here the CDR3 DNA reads TGTGCCAGCAGAGAACAGGGGGCGGGAGAGCAGTACTTC. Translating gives CASREQGAGEQYF. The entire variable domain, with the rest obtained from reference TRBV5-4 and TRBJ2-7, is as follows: ETGVTQSPTHLIKTRGQQVTLRCSSQSGHNTVSWYQQALGQGPQFIFQYYREEENGRGNFPPRFSGLQFPNYSSELNVNALELDDSALYLCASREQGAGEQYFGPGTRLTVT.

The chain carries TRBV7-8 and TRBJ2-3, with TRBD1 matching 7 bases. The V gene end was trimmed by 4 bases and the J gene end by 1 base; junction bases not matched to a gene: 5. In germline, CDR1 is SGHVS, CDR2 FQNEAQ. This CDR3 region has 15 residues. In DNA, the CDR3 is TGTGCCAGCAGCTACCTCGGACAGGGCACAGATACGCAGTATTTT. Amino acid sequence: CASSYLGQGTDTQYF.

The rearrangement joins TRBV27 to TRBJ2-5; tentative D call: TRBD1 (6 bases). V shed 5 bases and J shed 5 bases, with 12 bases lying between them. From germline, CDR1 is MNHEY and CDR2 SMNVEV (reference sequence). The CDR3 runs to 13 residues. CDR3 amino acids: CASSLQGRETQYF. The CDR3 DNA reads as TGTGCCAGCAGTCTACAGGGCAGGGAGACCCAGTACTTC.

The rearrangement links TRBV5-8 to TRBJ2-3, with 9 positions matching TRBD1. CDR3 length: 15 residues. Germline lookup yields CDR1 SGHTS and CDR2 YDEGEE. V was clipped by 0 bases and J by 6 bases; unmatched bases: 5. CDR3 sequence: CASSLGTGEGDTQYF. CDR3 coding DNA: TGTGCCAGCAGCTTGGGGACAGGGGAGGGTGATACGCAGTATTTT. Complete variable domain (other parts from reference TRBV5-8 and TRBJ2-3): EAGVTQSPTHLIKTRGQQATLRCSPISGHTSVYWYQQALGLGLQFLLWYDEGEERNRGNFPPRFSGRQFPNYSSELNVNALELEDSALYLCASSLGTGEGDTQYFGPGTRLTVL.

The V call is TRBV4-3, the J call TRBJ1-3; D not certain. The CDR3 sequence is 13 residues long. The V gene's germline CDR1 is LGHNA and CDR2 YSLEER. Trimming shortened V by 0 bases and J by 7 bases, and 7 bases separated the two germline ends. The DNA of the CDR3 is TGCGCCAGCAGCCAAGATAGGAGGAACACCATATATTTT. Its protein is CASSQDRRNTIYF.

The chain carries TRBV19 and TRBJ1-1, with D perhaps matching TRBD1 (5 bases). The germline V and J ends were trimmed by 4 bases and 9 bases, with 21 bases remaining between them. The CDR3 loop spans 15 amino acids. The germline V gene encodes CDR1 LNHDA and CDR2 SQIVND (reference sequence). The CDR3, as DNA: TGTGCCAGTAGTACAGAGGCGGAGGGGAGAGGTCAAGCTTTCTTT. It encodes CASSTEAEGRGQAFF.

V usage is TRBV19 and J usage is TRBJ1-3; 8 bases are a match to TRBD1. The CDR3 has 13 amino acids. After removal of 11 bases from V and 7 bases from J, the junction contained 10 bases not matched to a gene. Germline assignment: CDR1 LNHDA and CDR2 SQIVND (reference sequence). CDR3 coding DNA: TGTGCCGTCGGCCTGGACAGGGCGAACACCATATATTTT. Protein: CAVGLDRANTIYF.

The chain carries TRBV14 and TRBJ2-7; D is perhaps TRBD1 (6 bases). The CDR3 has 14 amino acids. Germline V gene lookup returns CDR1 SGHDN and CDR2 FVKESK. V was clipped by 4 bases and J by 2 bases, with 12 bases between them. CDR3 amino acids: CASSRGQPTYEQYF. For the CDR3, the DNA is TGTGCCAGCAGCCGAGGACAGCCAACCTACGAGCAGTACTTC.

The CDR3 sequence: CASSLRGRAPPGQFF. CDR3 bases: TGTGCCAGCAGCTTGAGAGGGAGGGCCCCTCCAGGGCAGTTCTTC. The gene calls are TRBV13 and TRBJ2-1, with 7 positions matching TRBD2. The CDR3 sequence is 15 residues long. V was clipped by 3 bases and J by 12 bases; unmatched bases: 14. Looked up from germline, CDR1 is PRHDT and CDR2 is FYEKMQ (reference sequence).

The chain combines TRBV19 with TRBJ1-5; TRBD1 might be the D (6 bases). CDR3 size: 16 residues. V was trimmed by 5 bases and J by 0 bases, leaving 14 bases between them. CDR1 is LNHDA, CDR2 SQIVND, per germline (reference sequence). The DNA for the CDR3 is TGTGCCAGTAGTTCCACAGGGAGCGGTAGCAATCAGCCCCAGCATTTT. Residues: CASSSTGSGSNQPQHF.

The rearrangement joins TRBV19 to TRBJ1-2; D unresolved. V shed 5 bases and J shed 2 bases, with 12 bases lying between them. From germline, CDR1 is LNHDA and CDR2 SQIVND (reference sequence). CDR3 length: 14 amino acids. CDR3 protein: CASSLRQSNYGYTF. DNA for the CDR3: TGTGCCAGTAGTCTCCGGCAGTCCAACTATGGCTACACCTTC.

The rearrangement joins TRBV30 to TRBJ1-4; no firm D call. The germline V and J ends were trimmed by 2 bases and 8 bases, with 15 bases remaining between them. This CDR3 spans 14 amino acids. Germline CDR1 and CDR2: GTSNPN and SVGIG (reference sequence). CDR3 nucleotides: TGTGCCTGGAGTCGTACCGTTTTAGGGGAAAAACTGTTTTTT. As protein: CAWSRTVLGEKLFF. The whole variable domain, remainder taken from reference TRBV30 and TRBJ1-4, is SQTIHQWPATLVQPVGSPLSLECTVEGTSNPNLYWYRQAAGRGLQLLFYSVGIGQISSEVPQNLSASRPQDRQFILSSKKLLLSDSGFYLCAWSRTVLGEKLFFGSGTQLSVL.

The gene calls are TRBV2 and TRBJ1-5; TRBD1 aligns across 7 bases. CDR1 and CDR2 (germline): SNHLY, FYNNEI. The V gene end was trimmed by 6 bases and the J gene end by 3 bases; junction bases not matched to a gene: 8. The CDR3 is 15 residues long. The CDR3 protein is CASRAGDSNNQPQHF. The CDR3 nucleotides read TGTGCCAGCAGGGCGGGGGACAGCAACAATCAGCCCCAGCATTTT.

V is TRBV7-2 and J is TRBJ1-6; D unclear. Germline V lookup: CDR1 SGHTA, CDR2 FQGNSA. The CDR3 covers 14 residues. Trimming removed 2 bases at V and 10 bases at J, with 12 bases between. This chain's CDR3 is CASSLLGSESPLHF. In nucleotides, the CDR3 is TGTGCCAGCAGCTTATTGGGGTCGGAGTCACCCCTCCACTTT.

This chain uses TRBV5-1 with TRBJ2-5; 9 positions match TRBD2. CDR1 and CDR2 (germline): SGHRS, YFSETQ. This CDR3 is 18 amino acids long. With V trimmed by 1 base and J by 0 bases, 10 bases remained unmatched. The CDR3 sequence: CASSLNPPSGGYQETQYF. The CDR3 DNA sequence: TGCGCCAGCAGCTTGAACCCCCCCAGCGGGGGGTACCAAGAGACCCAGTACTTC.

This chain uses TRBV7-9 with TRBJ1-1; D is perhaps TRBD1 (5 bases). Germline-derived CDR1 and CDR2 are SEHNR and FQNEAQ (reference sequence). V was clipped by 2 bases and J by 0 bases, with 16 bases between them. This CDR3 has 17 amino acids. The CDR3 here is CASSLSARTPMNTEAFF. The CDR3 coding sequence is TGTGCCAGCAGCTTATCTGCGCGGACACCCATGAACACTGAAGCTTTCTTT. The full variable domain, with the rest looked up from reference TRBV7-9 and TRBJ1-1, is DTGVSQNPRHKITKRGQNVTFRCDPISEHNRLYWYRQTLGQGPEFLTYFQNEAQLEKSRLLSDRFSAERPKGSFSTLEIQRTEQGDSAMYLCASSLSARTPMNTEAFFGQGTRLTVV.

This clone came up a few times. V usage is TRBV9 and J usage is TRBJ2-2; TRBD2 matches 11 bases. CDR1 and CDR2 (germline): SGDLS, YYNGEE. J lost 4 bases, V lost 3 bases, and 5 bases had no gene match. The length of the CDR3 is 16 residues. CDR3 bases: TGTGCCAGCAGCGCGGGGGGGACTAGCGGCACCGGGGAGCTGTTTTTT. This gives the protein CASSAGGTSGTGELFF.

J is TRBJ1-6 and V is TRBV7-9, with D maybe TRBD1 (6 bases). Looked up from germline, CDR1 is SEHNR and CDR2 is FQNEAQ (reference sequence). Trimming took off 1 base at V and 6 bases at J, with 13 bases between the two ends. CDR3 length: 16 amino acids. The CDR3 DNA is TGTGCCAGCAGCTTAGATCACCAGGGGCCTAATTCACCCCTCCACTTT. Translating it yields CASSLDHQGPNSPLHF.

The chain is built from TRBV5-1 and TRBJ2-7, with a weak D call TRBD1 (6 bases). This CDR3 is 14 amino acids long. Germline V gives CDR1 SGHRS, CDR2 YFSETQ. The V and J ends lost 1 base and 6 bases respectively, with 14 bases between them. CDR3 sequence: CASSLPTGRGEQYF. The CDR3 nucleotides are TGCGCCAGCAGCTTGCCGACAGGAAGGGGCGAGCAGTACTTC.

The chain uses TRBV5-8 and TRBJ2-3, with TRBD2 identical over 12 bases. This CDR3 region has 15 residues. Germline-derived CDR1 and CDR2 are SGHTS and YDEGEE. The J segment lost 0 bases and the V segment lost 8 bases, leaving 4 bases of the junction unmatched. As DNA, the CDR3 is TGTGCCAGTCCCGGGACTAGCGGGAGCACAGATACGCAGTATTTT. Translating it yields CASPGTSGSTDTQYF.

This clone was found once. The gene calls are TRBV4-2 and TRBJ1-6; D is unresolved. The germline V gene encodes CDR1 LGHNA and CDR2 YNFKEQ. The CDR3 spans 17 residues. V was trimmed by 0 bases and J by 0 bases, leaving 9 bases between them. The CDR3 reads CASSQEHMSSYNSPLHF. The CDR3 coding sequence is TGTGCCAGCAGCCAAGAACACATGAGCTCCTATAATTCACCCCTCCACTTT.